These 4 T cell receptor beta chains came from one sample sequenced in a study of PD-L1 blockade in urothelial cancer. Time point given: peripheral blood 6 weeks after treatment start. Profiled with immunoSEQ multiplex PCR; TCRdb holds only in-frame clones, not every one. Of roughly 120,000 clones listed, around 88% are singletons. Sample: PBMCs, taken around atezolizumab (anti-PD-L1) treatment. Receptor source: a man aged 60-69 years with urothelial cancer.

The rearrangement joins TRBV2 to TRBJ1-1, with 8 bases matching TRBD1. The CDR3 is made up of 13 amino acids. The germline gives CDR1 SNHLY, CDR2 FYNNEI. J was trimmed by 6 bases and V by 6 bases; bases with no gene match: 6. The CDR3 bases are TGTGCCAGCAGAACAGACAGGGGCCCTGAAGCTTTCTTT. It is translated as CASRTDRGPEAFF.

The chain links TRBV9 to TRBJ2-3; D call uncertain. This CDR3 has 13 residues. Between the trimmed V and J ends, which lost 1 base and 6 bases, there was a span of 9 bases. Germline V lookup: CDR1 SGDLS, CDR2 YYNGEE. This CDR3 is CASSVTHTDTQYF. CDR3 sequence (DNA): TGTGCCAGCAGCGTAACACATACCGATACGCAGTATTTT.

V usage is TRBV4-3 and J usage is TRBJ2-2, with TRBD2 matching over 8 bases. The V and J ends lost 3 bases and 6 bases, in that order; junction bases with no gene match: 6. The CDR3 totals 15 residues. CDR1 LGHNA and CDR2 YSLEER come from the germline V gene. The CDR3 DNA sequence: TGCGCCAGCAGCCATCGGACTAGCTGGCCCGGGGAGCTGTTTTTT. It codes for CASSHRTSWPGELFF.

The rearrangement links TRBV5-1 to TRBJ2-1; no clear D gene. The CDR3 consists of 12 residues. Trimming took 7 bases from V and 7 from J, leaving 12 bases between them. Germline-derived CDR1 and CDR2 are SGHRS and YFSETQ. The CDR3 is CASQLGDNEQFF. The DNA for the CDR3 is TGCGCCAGCCAGCTAGGTGATAATGAGCAGTTCTTC. Drawing the rest from reference TRBV5-1 and TRBJ2-1, the complete variable domain is KAGVTQTPRYLIKTRGQQVTLSCSPISGHRSVSWYQQTPGQGLQFLFEYFSETQRNKGNFPGRFSGRQFSNSRSEMNVSTLELGDSALYLCASQLGDNEQFFGPGTRLTVL.